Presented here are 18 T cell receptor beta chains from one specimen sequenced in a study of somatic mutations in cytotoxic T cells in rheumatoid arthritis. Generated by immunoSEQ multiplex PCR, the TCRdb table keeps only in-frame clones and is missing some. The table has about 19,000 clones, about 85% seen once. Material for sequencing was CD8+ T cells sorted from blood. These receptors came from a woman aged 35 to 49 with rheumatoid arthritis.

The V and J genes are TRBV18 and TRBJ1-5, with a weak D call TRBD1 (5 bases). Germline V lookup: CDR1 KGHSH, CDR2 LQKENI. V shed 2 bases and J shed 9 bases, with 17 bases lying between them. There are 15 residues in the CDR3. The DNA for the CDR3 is TGTGCCAGCTCACCATCCGGCGGGGCTCCAGGGCCCCAGCATTTT. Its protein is CASSPSGGAPGPQHF.

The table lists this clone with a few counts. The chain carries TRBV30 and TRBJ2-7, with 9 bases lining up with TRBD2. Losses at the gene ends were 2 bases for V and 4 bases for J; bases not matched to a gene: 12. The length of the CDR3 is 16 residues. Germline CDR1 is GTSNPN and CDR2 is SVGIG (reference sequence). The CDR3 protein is CAWSPPRREGGYEQYF. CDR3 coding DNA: TGTGCCTGGAGTCCACCTAGGCGGGAGGGCGGTTACGAGCAGTACTTC.

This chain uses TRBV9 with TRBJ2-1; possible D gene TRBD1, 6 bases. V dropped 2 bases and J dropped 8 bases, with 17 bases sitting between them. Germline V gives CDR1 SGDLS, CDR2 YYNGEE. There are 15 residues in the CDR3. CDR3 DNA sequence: TGTGCCAGCAGCGTGTTCCAGGGGAAGATCGATGAGCAGTTCTTC. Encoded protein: CASSVFQGKIDEQFF. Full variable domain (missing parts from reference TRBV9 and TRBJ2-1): DSGVTQTPKHLITATGQRVTLRCSPRSGDLSVYWYQQSLDQGLQFLIQYYNGEERAKGNILERFSAQQFPDLHSELNLSSLELGDSALYFCASSVFQGKIDEQFFGPGTRLTVL.

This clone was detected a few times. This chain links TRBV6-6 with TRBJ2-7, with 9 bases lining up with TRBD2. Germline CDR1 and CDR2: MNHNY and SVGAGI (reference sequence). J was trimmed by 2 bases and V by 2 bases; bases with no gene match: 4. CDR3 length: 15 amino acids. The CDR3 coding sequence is TGTGCCAGCAGTTACGGAGCGGGGGGCCCCTACGAGCAGTACTTC. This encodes CASSYGAGGPYEQYF.

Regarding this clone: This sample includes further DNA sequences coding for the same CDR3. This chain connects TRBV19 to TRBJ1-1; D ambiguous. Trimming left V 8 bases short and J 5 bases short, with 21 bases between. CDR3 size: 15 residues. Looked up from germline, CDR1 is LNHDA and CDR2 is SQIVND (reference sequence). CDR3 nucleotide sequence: TGTGCCAGTCCCCCGGGGAAAAGAAGTTGGACTGAAGCTTTCTTT. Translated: CASPPGKRSWTEAFF.

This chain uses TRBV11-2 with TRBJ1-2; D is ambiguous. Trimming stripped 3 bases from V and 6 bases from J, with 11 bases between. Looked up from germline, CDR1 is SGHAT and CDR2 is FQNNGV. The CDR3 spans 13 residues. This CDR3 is CASSLGSTDGYTF. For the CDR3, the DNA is TGTGCCAGCAGCTTGGGGAGCACAGATGGCTACACCTTC.

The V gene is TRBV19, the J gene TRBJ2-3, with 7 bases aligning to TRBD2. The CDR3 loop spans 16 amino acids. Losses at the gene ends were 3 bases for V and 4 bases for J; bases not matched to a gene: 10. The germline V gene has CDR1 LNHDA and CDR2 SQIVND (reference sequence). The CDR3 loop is CASSMLTSLSPDTQYF. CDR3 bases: TGTGCCAGTAGTATGCTGACTAGCCTCTCTCCAGATACGCAGTATTTT.

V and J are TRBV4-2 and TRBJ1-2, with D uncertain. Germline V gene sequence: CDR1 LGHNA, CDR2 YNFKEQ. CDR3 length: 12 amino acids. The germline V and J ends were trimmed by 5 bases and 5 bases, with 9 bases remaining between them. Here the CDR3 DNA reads TGTGCCAGCAGCTTAGGAGATTATGGCTACACCTTC. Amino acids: CASSLGDYGYTF.

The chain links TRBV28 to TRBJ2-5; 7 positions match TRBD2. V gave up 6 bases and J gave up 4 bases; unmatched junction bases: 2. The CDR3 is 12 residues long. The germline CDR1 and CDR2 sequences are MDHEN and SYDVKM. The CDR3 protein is CASSPGGETQYF. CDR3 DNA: TGTGCCAGCAGCCCGGGAGGAGAGACCCAGTACTTC.

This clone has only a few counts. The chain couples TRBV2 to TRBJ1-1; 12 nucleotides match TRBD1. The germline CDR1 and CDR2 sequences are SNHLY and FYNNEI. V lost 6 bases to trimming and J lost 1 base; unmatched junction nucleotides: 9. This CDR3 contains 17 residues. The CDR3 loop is CASRGTGGANQNTEAFF. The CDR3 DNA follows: TGTGCCAGCAGGGGGACAGGGGGCGCGAATCAGAACACTGAAGCTTTCTTT.

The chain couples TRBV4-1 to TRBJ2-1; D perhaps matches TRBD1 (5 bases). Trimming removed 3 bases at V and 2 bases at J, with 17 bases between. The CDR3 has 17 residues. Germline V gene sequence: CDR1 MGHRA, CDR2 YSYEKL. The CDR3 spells CASSHGREPTPYNEQFF. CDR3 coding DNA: TGCGCCAGCAGCCACGGCAGGGAACCGACGCCCTACAATGAGCAGTTCTTC.

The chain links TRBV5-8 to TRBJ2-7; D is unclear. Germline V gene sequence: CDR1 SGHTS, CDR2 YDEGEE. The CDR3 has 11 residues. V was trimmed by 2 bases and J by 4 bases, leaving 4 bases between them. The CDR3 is CASSFRYEQYF. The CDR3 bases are TGTGCCAGCAGCTTTCGGTACGAGCAGTACTTC.

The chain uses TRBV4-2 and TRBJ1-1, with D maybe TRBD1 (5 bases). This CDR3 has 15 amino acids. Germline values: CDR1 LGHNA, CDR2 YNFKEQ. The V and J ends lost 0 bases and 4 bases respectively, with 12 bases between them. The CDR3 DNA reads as TGTGCCAGCAGCCAAGATGGAGGGGCGGGCACTGAAGCTTTCTTT. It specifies CASSQDGGAGTEAFF.

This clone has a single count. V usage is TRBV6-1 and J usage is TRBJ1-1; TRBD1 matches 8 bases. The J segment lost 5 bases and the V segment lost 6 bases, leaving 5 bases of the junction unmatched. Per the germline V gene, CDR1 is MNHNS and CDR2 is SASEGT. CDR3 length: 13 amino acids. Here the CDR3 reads CASSDTGGTEAFF. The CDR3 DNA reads TGTGCCAGCAGCGATACAGGGGGGACTGAAGCTTTCTTT.

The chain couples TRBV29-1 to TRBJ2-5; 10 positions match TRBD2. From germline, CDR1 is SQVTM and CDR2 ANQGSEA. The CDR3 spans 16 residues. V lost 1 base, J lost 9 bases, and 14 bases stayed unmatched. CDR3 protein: CSVEGSSGRAAGPQYF. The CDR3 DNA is TGCAGCGTTGAAGGGTCCAGCGGGAGGGCCGCGGGGCCCCAGTACTTC.

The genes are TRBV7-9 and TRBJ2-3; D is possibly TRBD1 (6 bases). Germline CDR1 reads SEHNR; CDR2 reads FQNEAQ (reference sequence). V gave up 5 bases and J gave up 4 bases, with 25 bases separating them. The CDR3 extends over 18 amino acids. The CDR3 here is CASSPRPPGTSRADTQYF. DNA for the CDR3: TGTGCCAGCAGCCCACGTCCCCCCGGGACAAGTAGGGCAGATACGCAGTATTTT.

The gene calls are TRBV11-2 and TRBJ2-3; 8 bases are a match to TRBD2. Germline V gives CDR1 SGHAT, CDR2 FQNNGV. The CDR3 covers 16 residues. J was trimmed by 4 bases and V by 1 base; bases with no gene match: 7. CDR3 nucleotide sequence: TGTGCCAGCAGCTTAGTTTCCCTAGCGGGTTCAGATACGCAGTATTTT. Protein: CASSLVSLAGSDTQYF.

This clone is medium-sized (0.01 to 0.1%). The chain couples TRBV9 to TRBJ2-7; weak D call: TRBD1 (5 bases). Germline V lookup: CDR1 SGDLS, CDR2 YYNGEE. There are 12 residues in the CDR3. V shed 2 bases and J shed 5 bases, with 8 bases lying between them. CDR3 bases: TGTGCCAGCAGCGTTGGACACGACGAGCAGTACTTC. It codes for CASSVGHDEQYF. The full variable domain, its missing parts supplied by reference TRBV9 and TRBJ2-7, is DSGVTQTPKHLITATGQRVTLRCSPRSGDLSVYWYQQSLDQGLQFLIQYYNGEERAKGNILERFSAQQFPDLHSELNLSSLELGDSALYFCASSVGHDEQYFGPGTRLTVT.